One and the same sample provided the 32 T cell receptor beta chains below, sequenced in a study of patients and donors after allogeneic stem cell transplantation. MiXCR was run by TCRdb on the RT-PCR reads, yielding one entry per CDR3 protein. The sample consists of about 110,000 distinct CDR3 sequences, approximately 35% of them appearing once. The sample taken for sequencing was blood, either unsorted or a sorted T cell fraction (not recorded which). The receptors originated from a human donor who was either an allogeneic HSCT recipient or a stem cell or donor lymphocyte infusion donor (not recorded which). It is not recorded whose cells these are; they may come from a transplant donor.

The chain has TRBV29-1 and TRBJ2-3; possibly TRBD2 for D (5 bases). Germline loops: CDR1 SQVTM, CDR2 ANQGSEA. V gave up 4 bases and J gave up 6 bases, with 8 bases separating them. The CDR3 sequence is 11 residues long. CDR3 nucleotide sequence: TGCAGCGTTGTTTGGGAGGATACGCAGTATTTT. Translation: CSVVWEDTQYF.

Only a few counts were recorded for this clonotype. The chain employs TRBV6-5 and TRBJ1-6; D is unresolved. V gave up 1 base and J gave up 7 bases, with 5 bases separating them. Germline CDR1 is MNHEY and CDR2 is SVGAGI. This CDR3 has 13 amino acids. The CDR3 sequence: CASSYLANSPLHF. The CDR3 bases are TGTGCCAGCAGTTACTTGGCGAATTCACCCCTCCACTTT.

This rearrangement joins TRBV20-1 to TRBJ2-4; no firm D call. The length of the CDR3 is 14 residues. Germline CDR1 and CDR2: DFQATT and SNEGSKA (reference sequence). The germline V and J ends were trimmed by 2 bases and 0 bases, with 8 bases remaining between them. This chain's CDR3 is CSARKQLAKNIQYF. The CDR3 DNA sequence: TGCAGTGCTAGAAAGCAACTAGCCAAAAACATTCAGTACTTC.

The chain uses TRBV2 and TRBJ1-5, with D maybe TRBD1 (5 bases). Looked up from germline, CDR1 is SNHLY and CDR2 is FYNNEI. Trimming stripped 6 bases from V and 6 bases from J, with 18 bases between. CDR3 length equals 15 residues. In nucleotides, the CDR3 is TGTGCCAGCAGGATCGCAGGAGGGGCTGGTCAGCCCCAGCATTTT. Translation gives CASRIAGGAGQPQHF.

The V gene is TRBV6-2 or TRBV6-3, the J gene TRBJ2-1; no clear D gene. V lost 2 bases and J lost 12, with 8 bases in between. The CDR3 is 11 amino acids. CDR1 and CDR2 (germline): MNHEY, SVGEGT. The CDR3, as DNA: TGTGCCAGCAGTTACGGTCCTACGCAGTTCTTC. This sequence encodes CASSYGPTQFF.

The chain links TRBV6-5 to TRBJ2-7; D uncertain. CDR1 is MNHEY, CDR2 SVGAGI, per germline. The CDR3 consists of 14 residues. V lost 6 bases and J 0 bases, leaving 12 bases between the germline ends. CDR3 DNA: TGTGCCAGCAGAACTGACTGGAGCTCCTACGAGCAGTACTTC. Its translation: CASRTDWSSYEQYF.

Only a few counts were recorded for this clonotype. CDR3 sequence (DNA): TGTGCCAGCAGTCGGACAACAGTGGTGGGTTCACCCCTCCACTTT. Protein product: CASSRTTVVGSPLHF. This rearrangement joins TRBV7-6 to TRBJ1-6; D possibly corresponds to TRBD1 (5 bases). This CDR3 is built from 15 residues. Between the trimmed V and J ends, which lost 6 bases and 9 bases, there was a span of 18 bases. Per germline, CDR1 SGHVS and CDR2 FNYEAQ.

There are a few counts of this clonotype. The chain uses TRBV5-1 and TRBJ1-2; TRBD1 is a possible D gene (5 bases). Trimming left V 0 bases short and J 3 bases short, with 12 bases between. Looked up from germline, CDR1 is SGHRS and CDR2 is YFSETQ. This CDR3 has 15 amino acids. CDR3 DNA: TGCGCCAGCAGCTTGGGACGGGACGGATACTATGGCTACACCTTC. This codes for CASSLGRDGYYGYTF.

The V call is TRBV27, the J call TRBJ2-1, with 12 bases identical to TRBD2. J was trimmed by 4 bases and V by 3 bases; bases with no gene match: 4. The CDR3 has 16 amino acids. In germline, CDR1 is MNHEY, CDR2 SMNVEV (reference sequence). The CDR3 nucleotides read TGTGCCAGCAGTTTCTCCGGGACTAGCGGGTACAATGAGCAGTTCTTC. Its translation: CASSFSGTSGYNEQFF.

The CDR3 bases are TGTGCCAGCAGCACACATACAGGCCACTCTGGAAACACCATATATTTT. Translation gives CASSTHTGHSGNTIYF. This sequence joins TRBV12-3 or TRBV12-4 and TRBJ1-3; perhaps TRBD1 as D (5 bases). The CDR3 contains 16 residues. V was clipped by 6 bases and J by 0 bases, with 15 bases between them.

This CDR3 reads CASSWAGELFF. CDR3 DNA sequence: TGTGCCAGCAGTTGGGCCGGGGAGCTGTTTTTT. The V gene is TRBV12-3 or TRBV12-4, the J gene TRBJ2-2; D unclear. CDR3 length equals 11 residues. V was pared by 4 bases and J by 6 bases, with 3 bases between.

This clonotype occurred once. The genes are TRBV18 and TRBJ2-7; D tentatively reads TRBD1 or TRBD2 (6 bases each). CDR1 KGHSH and CDR2 LQKENI come from the germline V gene. The germline V and J ends were trimmed by 2 bases and 12 bases, with 14 bases remaining between them. This CDR3 region has 12 residues. Here the CDR3 DNA reads TGTGCCAGCTCACCAGGGGCAGGGGACTGGTACTTC. Encoded protein: CASSPGAGDWYF.

This chain joins TRBV20-1 and TRBJ2-7; D may be TRBD2 (5 bases). The CDR3 runs 15 residues. Trimming stripped 5 bases from V and 6 bases from J, with 23 bases between. The V gene's germline CDR1 is DFQATT and CDR2 SNEGSKA (reference sequence). CDR3 sequence: CSASLGETRLREQYF. CDR3 bases: TGCAGTGCTTCACTTGGGGAGACAAGGCTGCGCGAGCAGTACTTC.

This chain connects TRBV9 to TRBJ2-5; D may be TRBD2 (5 bases). Trimming took off 3 bases at V and 3 bases at J, with 15 bases between the two ends. From germline, CDR1 is SGDLS and CDR2 YYNGEE. This CDR3 region has 15 residues. CDR3 coding DNA: TGTGCCAGCAGCGCTAGCCCATCGATCGAAGAGACCCAGTACTTC. This sequence encodes CASSASPSIEETQYF.

This clonotype was seen a few times. V usage is TRBV5-6 and J usage is TRBJ1-1, with a weak D call TRBD1 (6 bases). This CDR3 comprises 11 residues. The V gene's germline CDR1 is SGHDT and CDR2 YYEEEE. The V and J ends lost 7 bases and 8 bases respectively, with 12 bases between them. The DNA for the CDR3 is TGTGCCAGCGGCGCGAGGGGGGAAGCTTTCTTT. Protein: CASGARGEAFF.

This rearrangement joins TRBV7-2 to TRBJ2-6; no clear D. With 2 bases removed from V and 5 bases from J, the gap between germline ends came to 13 bases. The V gene's germline CDR1 is SGHTA and CDR2 FQGNSA. CDR3 length: 16 residues. The CDR3 reads CASSLIGPLRANVLTF. The DNA of the CDR3 is TGTGCCAGCAGCTTAATCGGACCTCTCAGGGCCAACGTCCTGACTTTC.

This clonotype was counted only a few times. The gene calls are TRBV20-1 and TRBJ2-3, with 7 bases fitting TRBD2. The CDR3 extends over 15 amino acids. Per germline, CDR1 DFQATT and CDR2 SNEGSKA (reference sequence). V shed 3 bases and J 6 bases; nucleotides not matched to a gene: 12. The CDR3 loop is CSASAGAGFDDTQYF. The CDR3 DNA reads TGCAGTGCTAGCGCGGGAGCTGGGTTCGATGATACGCAGTATTTT.

The V and J genes are TRBV5-1 and TRBJ2-3; TRBD2 matches 8 bases. With 4 bases clipped from V and 5 bases from J, the junction kept 9 bases outside the gene matches. This CDR3 comprises 15 residues. CDR1 and CDR2 from the germline V gene are SGHRS and YFSETQ. The CDR3 loop is CASSDEREYGDTQYF. In nucleotides, the CDR3 is TGCGCCAGCAGCGACGAGCGGGAGTACGGAGATACGCAGTATTTT.

This clonotype has just a few counts. This rearrangement joins TRBV5-1 to TRBJ1-1; D is unclear. V was trimmed by 1 base and J by 0 bases, leaving 7 bases between them. Germline V lookup: CDR1 SGHRS, CDR2 YFSETQ. This CDR3 has 14 residues. The CDR3 protein is CASSLNLMNTEAFF. CDR3 in DNA: TGCGCCAGCAGCTTGAACTTGATGAACACTGAAGCTTTCTTT.

V is TRBV27 and J is TRBJ1-5, with D possibly matching TRBD1 (5 bases). Germline values: CDR1 MNHEY, CDR2 SMNVEV (reference sequence). Trimming pared 7 bases from V and 4 bases from J, leaving 17 bases between. The CDR3 runs 15 residues. The CDR3 loop is CASTPIGAKNQPQHF. CDR3 sequence (DNA): TGTGCCAGCACACCTATAGGGGCCAAGAATCAGCCCCAGCATTTT.

This clonotype was seen only a few times. The chain joins TRBV13 to TRBJ2-2; TRBD1 might be the D (5 bases). Germline CDR1 reads PRHDT; CDR2 reads FYEKMQ (reference sequence). V lost 2 bases and J lost 2, with 15 bases in between. The CDR3 loop spans 17 amino acids. The CDR3 region has the DNA TGTGCCAGCAGCTTATTGGTGGCCAGGGCAAACACCGGGGAGCTGTTTTTT. This gives the protein CASSLLVARANTGELFF.

The rearrangement uses TRBV28 and TRBJ2-2; D is perhaps TRBD2 (6 bases). V was clipped by 6 bases and J by 3 bases, with 14 bases between them. CDR1 and CDR2 from the germline V gene are MDHEN and SYDVKM. This CDR3 contains 15 residues. The CDR3 DNA follows: TGTGCCAGCAGCCGTGGGGCGGGGCACACCGGGGAGCTGTTTTTT. Translation: CASSRGAGHTGELFF.

This clonotype has more than one count but fewer than ten. The V gene is TRBV5-5, the J gene TRBJ2-5; D ambiguous. The CDR3 sequence is 14 residues long. Trimming took 2 bases from V and 5 from J, leaving 13 bases between them. CDR1 and CDR2 from the germline V gene are SGHKS and YYEKEE (reference sequence). CDR3 in amino acids: CASSLARVRETQYF. In nucleotides, the CDR3 is TGTGCCAGCAGCTTAGCTAGGGTGAGGGAGACCCAGTACTTC.

This clonotype was seen many times. This chain connects TRBV7-9 to TRBJ1-6; D ambiguous. Germline V gene lookup returns CDR1 SEHNR and CDR2 FQNEAQ (reference sequence). There are 15 residues in the CDR3. Trimming stripped 0 bases from V and 7 bases from J, with 10 bases between. This chain's CDR3 is CASSLAAGLNSPLHF. The CDR3, as DNA: TGTGCCAGCAGCTTAGCGGCAGGCCTAAATTCACCCCTCCACTTT.

The chain combines TRBV2 with TRBJ1-2; D call uncertain. CDR3 size: 13 residues. The germline gives CDR1 SNHLY, CDR2 FYNNEI. The V and J ends lost 0 bases and 8 bases respectively, with 10 bases between them. This CDR3 reads CASSEARARGYTF. CDR3 in DNA: TGTGCCAGCAGTGAAGCGAGGGCGAGGGGCTACACCTTC.

In this sample, this clonotype turned up a few times. The V call is TRBV12-3 or TRBV12-4, the J call TRBJ1-1; TRBD1 is a possible D gene (6 bases). CDR3 size: 14 residues. Between the trimmed V and J ends, which lost 3 bases and 5 bases, there was a span of 13 bases. CDR3 residues: CASSFRRGVTEAFF. CDR3 DNA sequence: TGTGCCAGCAGTTTTCGCAGGGGAGTGACTGAAGCTTTCTTT.

V and J are TRBV5-1 and TRBJ2-5; perhaps TRBD1 as D (5 bases). Germline CDR1 is SGHRS and CDR2 is YFSETQ. Trimming shortened V by 0 bases and J by 1 base, and 16 bases separated the two germline ends. The CDR3 has 17 amino acids. Here the CDR3 DNA reads TGCGCCAGCAGCTTGGAGCCTTACCAGGGTTTCCAAGAGACCCAGTACTTC. Its translation: CASSLEPYQGFQETQYF.

CDR3 protein: CASKNTGMPEAFF. The CDR3 DNA reads as TGTGCCAGCAAAAATACAGGAATGCCTGAAGCTTTCTTT. The genes are TRBV6-6 and TRBJ1-1; the D gene is possibly TRBD1 (5 bases). Germline V gene data show CDR1 as MNHNY and CDR2 as SVGAGI (reference sequence). V lost 7 bases, J lost 6 bases, and 15 bases lay in between. CDR3 length: 13 residues.

In this sample, this clonotype turned up a few times. This chain connects TRBV7-9 to TRBJ1-2, with TRBD1 matching over 10 bases. The CDR3 runs to 13 residues. CDR1 is SEHNR, CDR2 FQNEAQ, per germline (reference sequence). The J segment lost 7 bases and the V segment lost 8 bases, leaving 7 bases of the junction unmatched. CDR3 amino acids: CASSRDRGAGYTF. The DNA of the CDR3 is TGTGCCAGCTCCCGGGACAGGGGAGCTGGCTACACCTTC.

The table lists this clonotype with a few counts. The chain has TRBV4-2 and TRBJ2-7; perhaps TRBD1 as D (6 bases). The V end was cut by 1 base, the J end by 0 bases, with 10 bases between. This CDR3 comprises 15 residues. The V gene's germline CDR1 is LGHNA and CDR2 YNFKEQ. CDR3 sequence: CASSQAGQNSYEQYF. For the CDR3, the DNA is TGTGCCAGCAGCCAAGCGGGACAAAACTCCTACGAGCAGTACTTC.

The chain combines TRBV6-6 with TRBJ1-2; 7 positions match TRBD1. Germline lookup yields CDR1 MNHNY and CDR2 SVGAGI (reference sequence). Trimming removed 2 bases from V and 4 bases from J; junction bases left unmatched: 10. CDR3 length: 16 residues. CDR3 in DNA: TGTGCCAGCAGTTACGGGACCGGACAGGTCGGCTATGGCTACACCTTC. The encoded protein is CASSYGTGQVGYGYTF.

This clonotype was seen more than once but under ten times. The CDR3 DNA sequence: TGTGCCAGCAGACGACAGGGGGCAGGTCAGCCCCAGCATTTT. This encodes CASRRQGAGQPQHF. The chain recombines TRBV28 with TRBJ1-5; the match to TRBD1 covers 10 bases. The germline CDR1 and CDR2 sequences are MDHEN and SYDVKM. Trimming cost V 6 bases and J 6 bases; bases outside gene matches: 5. CDR3 size: 14 residues. Full variable domain (missing parts from reference TRBV28 and TRBJ1-5): DVKVTQSSRYLVKRTGEKVFLECVQDMDHENMFWYRQDPGLGLRLIYFSYDVKMKEKGDIPEGYSVSREKKERFSLILESASTNQTSMYLCASRRQGAGQPQHFGDGTRLSIL.